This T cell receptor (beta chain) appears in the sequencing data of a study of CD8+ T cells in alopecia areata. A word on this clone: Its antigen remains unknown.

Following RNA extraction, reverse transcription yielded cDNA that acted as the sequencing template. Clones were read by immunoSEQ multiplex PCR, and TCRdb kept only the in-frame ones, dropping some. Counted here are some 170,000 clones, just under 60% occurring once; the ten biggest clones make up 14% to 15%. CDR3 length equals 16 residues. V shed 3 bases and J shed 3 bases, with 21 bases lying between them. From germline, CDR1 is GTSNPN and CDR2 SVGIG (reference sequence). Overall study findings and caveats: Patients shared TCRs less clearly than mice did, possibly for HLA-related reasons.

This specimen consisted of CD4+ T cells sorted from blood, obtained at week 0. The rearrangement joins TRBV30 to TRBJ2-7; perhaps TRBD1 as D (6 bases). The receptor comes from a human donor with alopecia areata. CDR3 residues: CAWRRVRGLEGYEQYF. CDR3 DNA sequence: TGTGCCTGGAGGAGAGTCAGGGGCCTAGAGGGCTACGAGCAGTACTTC.